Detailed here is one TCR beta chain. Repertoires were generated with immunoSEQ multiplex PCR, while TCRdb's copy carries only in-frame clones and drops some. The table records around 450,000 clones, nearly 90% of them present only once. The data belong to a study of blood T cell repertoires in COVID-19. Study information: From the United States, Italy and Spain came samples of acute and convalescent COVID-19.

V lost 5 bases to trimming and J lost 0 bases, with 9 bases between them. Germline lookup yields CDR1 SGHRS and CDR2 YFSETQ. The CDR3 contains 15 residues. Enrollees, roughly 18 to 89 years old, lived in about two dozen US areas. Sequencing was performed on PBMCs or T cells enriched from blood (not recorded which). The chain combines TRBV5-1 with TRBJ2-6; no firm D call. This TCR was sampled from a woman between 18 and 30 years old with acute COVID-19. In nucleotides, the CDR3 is TGCGCCAGCAGAGTAAAACTCTCTGGGGCCAACGTCCTGACTTTC. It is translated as CASRVKLSGANVLTF.